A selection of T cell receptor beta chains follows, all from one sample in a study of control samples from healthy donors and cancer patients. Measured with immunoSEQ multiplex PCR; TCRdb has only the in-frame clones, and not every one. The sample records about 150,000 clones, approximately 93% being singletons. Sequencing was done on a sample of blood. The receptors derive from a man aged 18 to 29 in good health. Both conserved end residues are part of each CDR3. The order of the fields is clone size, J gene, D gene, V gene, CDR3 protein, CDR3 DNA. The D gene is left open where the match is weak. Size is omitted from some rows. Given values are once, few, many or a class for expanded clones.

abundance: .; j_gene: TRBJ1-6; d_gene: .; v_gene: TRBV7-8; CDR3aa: CASSPEGLSGYSPLHF; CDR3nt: TGTGCCAGCAGCCCCGAGGGTCTGTCTGGTTATTCACCCCTCCACTTT
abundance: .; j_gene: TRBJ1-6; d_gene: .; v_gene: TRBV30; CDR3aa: CAWSDLDGRYNSPLHF; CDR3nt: TGTGCCTGGAGTGACCTGGACGGACGTTATAATTCACCCCTCCACTTT
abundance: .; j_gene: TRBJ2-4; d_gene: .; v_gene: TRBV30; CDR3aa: CAWSVLGGLGDIQYF; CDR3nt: TGTGCCTGGAGTGTACTGGGGGGGCTGGGGGACATTCAGTACTTC
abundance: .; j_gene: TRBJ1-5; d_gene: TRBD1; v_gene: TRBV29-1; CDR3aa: CSVGTGENQPQHF; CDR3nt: TGCAGCGTTGGGACAGGGGAGAATCAGCCCCAGCATTTT
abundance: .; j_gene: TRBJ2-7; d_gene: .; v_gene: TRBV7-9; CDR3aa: CASSITRAGARGRSSYEQYF; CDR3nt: TGTGCCAGCAGCATTACACGGGCAGGGGCTAGGGGAAGAAGCTCCTACGAGCAGTACTTC
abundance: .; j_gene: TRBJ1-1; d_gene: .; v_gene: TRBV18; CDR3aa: CASSPDGGMGSHAGEAFF; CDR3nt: TGTGCCAGCTCACCGGACGGGGGTATGGGCAGTCATGCTGGTGAAGCTTTCTTT
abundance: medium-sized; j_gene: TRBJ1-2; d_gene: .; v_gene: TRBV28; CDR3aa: CATLEGGYTF; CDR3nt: TGTGCCACCTTGGAGGGAGGCTACACCTTC
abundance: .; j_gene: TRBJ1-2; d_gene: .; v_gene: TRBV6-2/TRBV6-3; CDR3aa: CASSASYGYTF; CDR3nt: TGTGCCAGCAGCGCGAGCTATGGCTACACCTTC
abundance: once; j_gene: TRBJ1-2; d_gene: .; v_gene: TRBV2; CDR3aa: CASREDSTNYGYTF; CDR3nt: TGTGCCAGCAGAGAGGATTCCACTAACTATGGCTACACCTTC
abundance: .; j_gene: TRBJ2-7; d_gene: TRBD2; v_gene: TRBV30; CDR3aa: CAWGKGLAGVLEQYF; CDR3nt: TGTGCCTGGGGAAAGGGACTAGCGGGAGTACTCGAGCAGTACTTC
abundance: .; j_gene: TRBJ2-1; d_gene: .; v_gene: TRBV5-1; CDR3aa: CASSPDRKQFF; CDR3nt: TGCGCCAGCAGCCCAGACCGTAAGCAGTTCTTC
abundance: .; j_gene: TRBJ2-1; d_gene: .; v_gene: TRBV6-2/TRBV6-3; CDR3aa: CASSYPEPEQFF; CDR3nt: TGTGCCAGCAGTTACCCCGAGCCCGAGCAGTTCTTC
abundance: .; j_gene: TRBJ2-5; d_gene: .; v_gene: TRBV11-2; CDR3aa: CASSPGSYSETQYF; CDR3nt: TGTGCCAGCAGCCCCGGGAGTTATTCAGAGACCCAGTACTTC
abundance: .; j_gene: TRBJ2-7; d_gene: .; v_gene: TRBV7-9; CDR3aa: CASSLGDTPYEQYF; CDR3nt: TGTGCCAGCAGCTTGGGGGACACCCCCTACGAGCAGTACTTC
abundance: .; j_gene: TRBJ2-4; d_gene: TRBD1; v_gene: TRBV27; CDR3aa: CARFHDRDRGENIQYF; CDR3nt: TGTGCCAGATTCCATGACCGGGACAGGGGGGAAAACATTCAGTACTTC
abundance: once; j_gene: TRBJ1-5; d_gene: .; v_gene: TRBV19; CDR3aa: CASSIAGRQPQHF; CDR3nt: TGTGCCAGTAGTATAGCGGGGAGGCAGCCCCAGCATTTT
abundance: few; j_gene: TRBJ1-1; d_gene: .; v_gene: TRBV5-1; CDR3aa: CASSLRQQSNTEAFF; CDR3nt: TGCGCCAGCAGCTTGAGACAGCAGTCGAACACTGAAGCTTTCTTT
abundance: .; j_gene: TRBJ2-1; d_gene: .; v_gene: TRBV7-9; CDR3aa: CASSSGLILEQFF; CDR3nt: TGTGCCAGCAGCTCCGGACTTATCCTTGAGCAGTTCTTC
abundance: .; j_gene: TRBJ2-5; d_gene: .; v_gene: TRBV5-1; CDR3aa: CASSLGADLTAQYF; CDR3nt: TGCGCCAGCAGCTTGGGGGCAGACCTTACGGCCCAGTACTTC
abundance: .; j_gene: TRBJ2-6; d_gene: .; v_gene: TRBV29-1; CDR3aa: CSVSFSGANVLTF; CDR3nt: TGCAGCGTATCGTTCTCTGGGGCCAACGTCCTGACTTTC
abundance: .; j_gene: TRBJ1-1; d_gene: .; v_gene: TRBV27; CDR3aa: CASSLVYHRVNTEAFF; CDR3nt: TGTGCCAGCAGTTTAGTATATCACAGGGTGAACACTGAAGCTTTCTTT
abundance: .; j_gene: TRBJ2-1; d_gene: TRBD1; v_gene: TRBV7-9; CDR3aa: CASSSRQGAGNEQFF; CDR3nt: TGTGCCAGCAGCTCAAGACAGGGGGCAGGGAATGAGCAGTTCTTC
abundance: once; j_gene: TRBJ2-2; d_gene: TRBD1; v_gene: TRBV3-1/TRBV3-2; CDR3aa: CASSQETGALLANTGELFF; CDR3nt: TGTGCCAGCAGCCAAGAGACAGGGGCCCTCCTAGCGAACACCGGGGAGCTGTTTTTT
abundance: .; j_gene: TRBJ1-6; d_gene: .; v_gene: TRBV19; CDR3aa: CASNKSSYNSPLHF; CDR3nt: TGTGCCAGTAACAAGAGCTCCTATAATTCACCCCTCCACTTT
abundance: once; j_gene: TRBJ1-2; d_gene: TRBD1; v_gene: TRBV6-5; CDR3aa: CASSRGQGANYGYTF; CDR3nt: TGTGCCAGCAGTCGAGGACAGGGCGCTAACTATGGCTACACCTTC
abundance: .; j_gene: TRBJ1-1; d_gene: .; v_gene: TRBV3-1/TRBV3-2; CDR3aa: CASSQANLGTEAFF; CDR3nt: TGTGCCAGCAGCCAGGCAAACTTGGGAACTGAAGCTTTCTTT
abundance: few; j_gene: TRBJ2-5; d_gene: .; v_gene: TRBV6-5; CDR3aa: CASSYSWDSGETQYF; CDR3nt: TGTGCCAGCAGTTACTCTTGGGACTCGGGAGAGACCCAGTACTTC
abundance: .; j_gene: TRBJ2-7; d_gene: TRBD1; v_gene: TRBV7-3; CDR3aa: CASSPQGTATYEQYF; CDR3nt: TGTGCCAGCTCCCCTCAAGGGACAGCTACCTACGAGCAGTACTTC
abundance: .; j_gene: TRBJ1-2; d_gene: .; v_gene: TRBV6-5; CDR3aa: CASSPNRSYGYTF; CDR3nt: TGTGCCAGCAGTCCTAACAGGTCCTATGGCTACACCTTC
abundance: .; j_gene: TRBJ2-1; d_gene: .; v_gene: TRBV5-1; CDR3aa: CASSPTGHSAAYNEQFF; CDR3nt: TGCGCCAGCAGCCCAACGGGACACTCAGCCGCCTACAATGAGCAGTTCTTC
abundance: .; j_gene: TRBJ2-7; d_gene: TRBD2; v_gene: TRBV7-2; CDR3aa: CASSWGAGGLYEQYF; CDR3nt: TGTGCCAGCAGCTGGGGGGCGGGAGGCCTCTACGAGCAGTACTTC
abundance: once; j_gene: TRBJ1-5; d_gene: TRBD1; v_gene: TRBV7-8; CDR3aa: CASSLSGTGNQPQHF; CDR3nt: TGTGCCAGCAGCTTATCTGGGACAGGTAATCAGCCCCAGCATTTT
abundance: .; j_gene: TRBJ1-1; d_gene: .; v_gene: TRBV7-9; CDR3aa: CASGSGSPMERAFF; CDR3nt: TGTGCCAGCGGATCAGGGTCCCCAATGGAACGAGCTTTCTTT
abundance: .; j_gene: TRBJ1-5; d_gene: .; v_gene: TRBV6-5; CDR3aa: CASSLEHSNQPQHF; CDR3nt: TGTGCCAGCAGTCTTGAACATAGCAATCAGCCCCAGCATTTT
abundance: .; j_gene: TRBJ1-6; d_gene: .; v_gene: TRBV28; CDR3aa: CASSRVSPLHF; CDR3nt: TGTGCCAGCAGTCGGGTTTCACCCCTCCACTTT
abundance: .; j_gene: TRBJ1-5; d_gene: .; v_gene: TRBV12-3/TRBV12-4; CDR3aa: CASSYGQSQPQHF; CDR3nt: TGTGCCAGCAGTTATGGACAGTCTCAGCCCCAGCATTTT
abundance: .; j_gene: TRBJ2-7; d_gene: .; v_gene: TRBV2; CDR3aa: CASSETEYYEQYF; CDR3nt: TGTGCCAGCAGTGAAACAGAATACTACGAGCAGTACTTC
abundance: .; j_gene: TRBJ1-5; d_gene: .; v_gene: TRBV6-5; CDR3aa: CASTPEPHSNQPQHF; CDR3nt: TGTGCCAGCACCCCAGAGCCCCATAGCAATCAGCCCCAGCATTTT
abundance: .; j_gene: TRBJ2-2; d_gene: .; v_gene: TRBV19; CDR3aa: CASSIEGIGTGELFF; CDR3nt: TGTGCCAGTAGTATAGAGGGGATTGGAACCGGGGAGCTGTTTTTT
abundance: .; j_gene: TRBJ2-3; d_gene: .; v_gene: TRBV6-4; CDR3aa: CASSFSGGAGTDTQYF; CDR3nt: TGTGCCAGCAGCTTTAGTGGAGGGGCCGGCACAGATACGCAGTATTTT
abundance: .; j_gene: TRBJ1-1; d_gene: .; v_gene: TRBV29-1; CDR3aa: CSVSMGSNTEAFF; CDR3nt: TGCAGCGTCTCCATGGGATCTAACACTGAAGCTTTCTTT
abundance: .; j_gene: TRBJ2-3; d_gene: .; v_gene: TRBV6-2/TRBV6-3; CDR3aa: CASSYGLTTTDTQYF; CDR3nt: TGTGCCAGCAGTTATGGGCTGACGACCACAGATACGCAGTATTTT